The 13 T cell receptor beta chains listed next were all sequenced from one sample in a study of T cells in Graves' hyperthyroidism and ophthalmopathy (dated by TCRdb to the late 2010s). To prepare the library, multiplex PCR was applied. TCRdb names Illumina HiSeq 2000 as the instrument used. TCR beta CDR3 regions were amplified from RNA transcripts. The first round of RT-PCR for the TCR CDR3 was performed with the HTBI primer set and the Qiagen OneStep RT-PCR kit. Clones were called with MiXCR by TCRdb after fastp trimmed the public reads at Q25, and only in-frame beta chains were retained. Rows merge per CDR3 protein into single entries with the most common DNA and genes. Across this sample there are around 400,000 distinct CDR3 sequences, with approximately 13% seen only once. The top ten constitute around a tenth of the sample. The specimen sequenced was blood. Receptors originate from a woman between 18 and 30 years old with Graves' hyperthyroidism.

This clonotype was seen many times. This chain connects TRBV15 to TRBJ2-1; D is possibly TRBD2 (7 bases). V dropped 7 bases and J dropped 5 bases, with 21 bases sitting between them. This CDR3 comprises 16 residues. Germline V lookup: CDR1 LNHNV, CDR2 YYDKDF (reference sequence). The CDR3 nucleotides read TGTGCCACCAAAGCAGTCAGTGGGGGGGCTCACAATGAGCAGTTCTTC. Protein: CATKAVSGGAHNEQFF.

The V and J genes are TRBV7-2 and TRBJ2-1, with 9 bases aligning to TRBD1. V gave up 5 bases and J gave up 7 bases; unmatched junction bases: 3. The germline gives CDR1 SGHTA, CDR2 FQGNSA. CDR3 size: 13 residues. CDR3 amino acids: CASSQGQGNEQFF. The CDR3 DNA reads TGTGCCAGCAGCCAGGGACAGGGTAATGAGCAGTTCTTC.

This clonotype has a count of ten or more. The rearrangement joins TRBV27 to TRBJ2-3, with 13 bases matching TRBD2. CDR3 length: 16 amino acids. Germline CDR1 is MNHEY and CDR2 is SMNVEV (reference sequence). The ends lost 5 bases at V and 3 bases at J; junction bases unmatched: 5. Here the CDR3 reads CASSNPGLAGTDTQYF. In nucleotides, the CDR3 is TGTGCCAGCAGTAACCCGGGACTAGCGGGAACAGATACGCAGTATTTT.

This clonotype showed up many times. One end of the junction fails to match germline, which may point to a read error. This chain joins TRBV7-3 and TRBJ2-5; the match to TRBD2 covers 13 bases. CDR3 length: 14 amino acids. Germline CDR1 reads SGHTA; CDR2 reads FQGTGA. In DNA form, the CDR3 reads TGTGCCAGCAGCCGAACTAGCGGGGGGGAGATCCAGTACTTC. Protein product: CASSRTSGGEIQYF.

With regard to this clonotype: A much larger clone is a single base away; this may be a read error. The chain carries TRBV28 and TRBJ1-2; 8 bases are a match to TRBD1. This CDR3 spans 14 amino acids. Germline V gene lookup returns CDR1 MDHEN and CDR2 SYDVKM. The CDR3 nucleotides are TGTGCCAGCAGGCGACAGGGGTCCAACTATGGCTACATCTTC. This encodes CASRRQGSNYGYIF.

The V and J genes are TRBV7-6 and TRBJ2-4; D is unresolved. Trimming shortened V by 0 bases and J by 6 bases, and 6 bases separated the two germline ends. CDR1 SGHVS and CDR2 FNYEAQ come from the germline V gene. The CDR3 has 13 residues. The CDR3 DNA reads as TGTGCCAGCAGCTTAGCGTACGGAAACATTCAGTACTTC. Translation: CASSLAYGNIQYF.

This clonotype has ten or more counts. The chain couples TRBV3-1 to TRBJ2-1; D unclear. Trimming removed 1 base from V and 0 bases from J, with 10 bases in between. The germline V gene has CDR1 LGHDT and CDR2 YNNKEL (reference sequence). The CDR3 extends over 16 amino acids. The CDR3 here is CASSQALFNSYNEQFF. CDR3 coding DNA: TGTGCCAGCAGCCAAGCCCTCTTTAACTCCTACAATGAGCAGTTCTTC.

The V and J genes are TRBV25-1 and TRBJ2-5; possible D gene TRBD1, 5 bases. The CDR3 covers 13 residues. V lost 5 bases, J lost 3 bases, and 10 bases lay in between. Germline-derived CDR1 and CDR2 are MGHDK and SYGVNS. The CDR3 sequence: CASSPLREETQYF. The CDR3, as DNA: TGTGCCAGCAGTCCCCTCAGGGAAGAGACCCAGTACTTC.

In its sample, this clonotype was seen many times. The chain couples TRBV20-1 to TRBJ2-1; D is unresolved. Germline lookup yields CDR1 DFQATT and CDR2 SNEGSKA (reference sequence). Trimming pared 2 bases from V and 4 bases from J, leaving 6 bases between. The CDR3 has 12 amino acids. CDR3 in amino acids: CSARRLYNEQFF. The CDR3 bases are TGCAGTGCTAGACGGTTATACAATGAGCAGTTCTTC.

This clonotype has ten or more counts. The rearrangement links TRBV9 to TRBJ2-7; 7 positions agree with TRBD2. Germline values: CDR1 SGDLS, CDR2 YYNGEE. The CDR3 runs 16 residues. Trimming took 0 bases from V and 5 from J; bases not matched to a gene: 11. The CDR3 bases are TGTGCCAGCAGCGTAGGCGCAGGGAGCGGGAACAACGAGCAGTACTTC. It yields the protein CASSVGAGSGNNEQYF.

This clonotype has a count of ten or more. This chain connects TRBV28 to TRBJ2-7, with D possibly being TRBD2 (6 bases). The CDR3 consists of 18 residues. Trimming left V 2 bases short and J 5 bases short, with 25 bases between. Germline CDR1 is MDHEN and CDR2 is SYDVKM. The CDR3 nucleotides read TGTGCCAGCAGTTTAAAGGTGTACCCGGGCGGGGTCCAGGACGAGCAGTACTTC. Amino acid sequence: CASSLKVYPGGVQDEQYF. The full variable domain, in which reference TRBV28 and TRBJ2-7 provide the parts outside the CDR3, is DVKVTQSSRYLVKRTGEKVFLECVQDMDHENMFWYRQDPGLGLRLIYFSYDVKMKEKGDIPEGYSVSREKKERFSLILESASTNQTSMYLCASSLKVYPGGVQDEQYFGPGTRLTVT.

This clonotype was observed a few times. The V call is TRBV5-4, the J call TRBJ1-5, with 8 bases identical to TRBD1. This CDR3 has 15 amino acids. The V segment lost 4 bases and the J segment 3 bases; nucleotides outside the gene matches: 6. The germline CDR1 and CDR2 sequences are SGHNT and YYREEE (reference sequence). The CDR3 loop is CASSRTGSINQPQHF. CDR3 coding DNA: TGTGCCAGCAGCCGGACAGGGAGTATCAATCAGCCCCAGCATTTT. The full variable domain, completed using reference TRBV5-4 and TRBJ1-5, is ETGVTQSPTHLIKTRGQQVTLRCSSQSGHNTVSWYQQALGQGPQFIFQYYREEENGRGNFPPRFSGLQFPNYSSELNVNALELDDSALYLCASSRTGSINQPQHFGDGTRLSIL.

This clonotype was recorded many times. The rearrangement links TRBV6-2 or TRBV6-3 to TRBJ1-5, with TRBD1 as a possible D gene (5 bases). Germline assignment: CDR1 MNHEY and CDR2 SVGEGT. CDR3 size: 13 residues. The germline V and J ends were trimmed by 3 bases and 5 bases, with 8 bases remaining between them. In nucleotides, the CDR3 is TGTGCCAGCAGTTATCAGGGATATCAGCCCCAGCATTTT. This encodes CASSYQGYQPQHF.